The clone carrying this TCR beta chain occurred a few times. Its antigen remains unknown. Germline lookup yields CDR1 SGHTS and CDR2 YDEGEE. The CDR3 loop spans 15 amino acids. Unmatched junction bases numbered 3, after V lost 1 base and J lost 4 bases. The data belong to a study of response to subunit inactivated influenza vaccine. Study conclusions and caveats: Authors suggested that a seasonal influenza vaccination recruits few new T cells each time.

TCRdb re-called the RT-PCR reads with MiXCR, one entry per CDR3 protein. The sample has a few hundred thousand distinct CDR3 sequences; 11% to 15% are singletons. The rearrangement links TRBV5-8 to TRBJ2-3, with 10 nucleotides matching TRBD1. The sequencing here drew on PBMCs from blood, taken about 13 days after vaccination. The TCR comes from a man aged 45-65 years who received an inactivated influenza vaccine. CDR3 DNA: TGTGCCAGCAGCTTGCCGGGACAGGGGTCAGATACGCAGTATTTT. Translated: CASSLPGQGSDTQYF. Drawing the rest from reference TRBV5-8 and TRBJ2-3, the complete variable domain is EAGVTQSPTHLIKTRGQQATLRCSPISGHTSVYWYQQALGLGLQFLLWYDEGEERNRGNFPPRFSGRQFPNYSSELNVNALELEDSALYLCASSLPGQGSDTQYFGPGTRLTVL.